A selection of T cell receptor beta chains follows, all from one sample in a study of identifying expanded T cells in peripheral blood. Sequenced by immunoSEQ multiplex PCR; TCRdb stores in-frame clones only, minus some. The sample shows approximately 140,000 clones, 70% to 90% of them seen only once. The material sequenced was blood. These receptors were collected from a person between 18 and 69 years old in good health. Both conserved end residues are part of each CDR3.

>TRBV2
CASSEDRGSNQPQHF
>TRBV9
CASNLQGYEQYF
>TRBV7-6
CASSARLSGAFDYEQFF
>TRBV14
CASSQAVVSETQYF
>TRBV28
CASSPQTQPQHF
>TRBV2
CASSPLGQPNTEAFF
>TRBV7-7
CASSLDRNQPQHF
>TRBV28
CASSFPGGDPEVYGYTF
>TRBV4-2
CASSQRQGRAIQYF
>TRBV6-6
CASSYYRDSYNEQFF
>TRBV9
CASSVAGVADTQYF
>TRBV19
CASIETGTKVPTGNTIYF
>TRBV11-3
CASSSLSDAHGEQYF
>TRBV2
CASVWAGNNEQFF
>TRBV5-4
CASSRLAGGPGAETQYF
>TRBV25-1
CASSDPSGTAEKLFF
>TRBV11-3
CASSLGPGRAMNTEAFF
>TRBV6-1
CASSENTNQPQHF